The present TCR beta chain was sequenced within a study of tumor and adjacent non-tumor tissue in lung cancer. Whole-study context: Patients comprised about a dozen adenocarcinoma, a couple of squamous cell carcinoma and 1 small cell lung cancer. Samples averaged about 3.8 million productive TCRbeta reads each.

Three rounds of nested PCR, following a modified ARM-PCR protocol, produced the TCRbeta library. TCRdb fed the multiplex PCR reads into MiXCR, producing one record per CDR3 protein. The sample carries roughly 120,000 distinct CDR3 sequences, about 61% recorded once. The template was RNA from unsorted bulk tissue. The normal lung tissue was taken more than 3 cm from the tumor edge. Chemotherapy-naive patients with new lung cancer underwent thoracic surgery in China, August–late 2014. A remark on this clonotype: One end of the junction varies from germline; a read error may be responsible.

The CDR3 is 17 amino acids. Germline-derived CDR1 and CDR2 are MNHEY and SVGEGT. The origin of this receptor is a man aged 55 to 70 with non-small cell lung cancer. The V call is TRBV6-2 or TRBV6-3, the J call TRBJ2-1; D is unclear. Sequencing input: distant non-tumor lung tissue. CDR3 region: CASSYGLVGAGYNGQFF. The CDR3 DNA is TGTGCCAGCAGTTACGGTCTAGTCGGAGCCGGGTACAATGGGCAGTTCTTC.